The rows below give T cell receptor beta chains drawn from one sample of a study of shared clonotypes between healthy human individuals. The method was immunoSEQ multiplex PCR; TCRdb's version includes in-frame clones alone and lacks a portion of them. The sample contains about a million clones, less than 85% of which appear only once. Sequencing input: memory CD4+ T cells sorted from blood. The receptor source for this set is a young man in good health. CDR3s include the opening cysteine and the closing phenylalanine or tryptophan. A D gene is named only where the DNA matches it firmly. The listing skips clone size in some rows; elsewhere it reads once, few, many or a size class.

NA	TRBV6-5	NA	TRBJ1-1	CASSLTSNTEAFF	TGTGCCAGCAGCCTTACCTCGAACACTGAAGCTTTCTTT
NA	TRBV5-1	NA	TRBJ2-6	CASSLEGTSGANVLTF	TGCGCCAGCAGCTTGGAGGGAACCTCTGGGGCCAACGTCCTGACTTTC
NA	TRBV5-1	NA	TRBJ1-1	CASSTSDSAAEAFF	TGCGCCAGCAGCACTTCGGACAGTGCCGCTGAAGCTTTCTTT
TRBD1	TRBV19	NA	TRBJ2-5	CASSMIDRVKETQYF	TGTGCCAGTAGTATGATAGACAGGGTCAAAGAGACCCAGTACTTC
NA	TRBV2	few	TRBJ2-7	CASSVVRTSYEQYF	TGTGCCAGCAGTGTGGTACGTACTTCGTACGAGCAGTACTTC
TRBD2	TRBV19	NA	TRBJ2-7	CASSIDSGTFYEQYF	TGTGCCAGTAGTATAGACAGCGGGACTTTTTACGAGCAGTACTTC
NA	TRBV7-9	many	TRBJ1-1	CASSLDGGTEAFF	TGTGCCAGCAGCTTAGACGGTGGCACTGAAGCTTTCTTT
NA	TRBV29-1	once	TRBJ1-1	CSGTGHLNTEAFF	TGCAGCGGGACGGGACACCTGAACACTGAAGCTTTCTTT
TRBD2	TRBV4-2	once	TRBJ2-5	CASSKEIAGGNIAQYF	TGTGCCAGCAGCAAAGAGATAGCGGGGGGCAACATAGCCCAGTACTTC
NA	TRBV7-9	NA	TRBJ1-4	CASSSSTLSIATNEKLFF	TGTGCCAGCAGCTCCTCAACCTTATCGATAGCAACTAATGAAAAACTGTTTTTT
NA	TRBV20-1	NA	TRBJ2-7	CSANQGNEQYF	TGCAGTGCAAACCAAGGTAACGAGCAGTACTTC
NA	TRBV25-1	NA	TRBJ1-1	CASSAKGRMNTEAFF	TGTGCCAGCAGTGCCAAGGGACGGATGAACACTGAAGCTTTCTTT
NA	TRBV6-5	NA	TRBJ1-1	CASQPPGYTEAFF	TGTGCCAGCCAGCCTCCAGGGTACACTGAAGCTTTCTTT
NA	TRBV7-2	NA	TRBJ1-3	CASSPRQALSGNTIYF	TGTGCCAGCAGCCCGCGACAGGCGCTCTCTGGAAACACCATATATTTT